What follows describes a single T cell receptor (beta chain). The data are from a study of blood T cell repertoires in COVID-19. Libraries were prepared by immunoSEQ multiplex PCR; TCRdb keeps only in-frame clonotypes and omits some of them. Counted here are around 390,000 clones, approximately 87% occurring once; the ten biggest clones make up 10%. Germline loops: CDR1 SNHLY, CDR2 FYNNEI. V lost 4 bases, J lost 0 bases, and 10 bases lay in between. This CDR3 is 15 amino acids long. The origin of this receptor is a woman between 45 and 60 years old who had recovered from COVID-19. The chain is built from TRBV2 and TRBJ1-5; D is uncertain. Material: PBMCs or T cells enriched from blood (not recorded which). In nucleotides, the CDR3 is TGTGCCAGCAGTGCTGGGCAAAGTAGCAATCAGCCCCAGCATTTT. This sequence encodes CASSAGQSSNQPQHF.